These 14 T cell receptor beta chains were sequenced from one sample in a study of blood T cell repertoires in COVID-19. Measured with immunoSEQ multiplex PCR; TCRdb has only the in-frame clones, and not every one. The sample records around 170,000 clones, about 83% being singletons. Sample: peripheral blood. Receptors were obtained from a human donor in a cohort sampled during active COVID-19.

The chain recombines TRBV21-1 with TRBJ2-7; the table names TRBD2, a call not compared with the DNA. TRBV21-1 corresponds to a pseudogene. The CDR3 has 20 amino acids. The CDR3 spells CASSKGHETSGGTHSYEQYF. DNA of the CDR3: TGTGCCAGCAGCAAAGGACATGAGACTAGCGGGGGGACACACTCCTACGAGCAGTACTTC.

This clone was detected only once. A junction boundary mismatches the germline segment, possibly from a read error. The chain links TRBV27 to TRBJ1-1; D is undetermined. The germline CDR1 and CDR2 sequences are MNHEY and SMNVEV (reference sequence). The CDR3 covers 16 residues. This CDR3 reads CASTTGVGEPNAEAFF. The DNA of the CDR3 is TGTGCCAGCACCACTGGTGTTGGGGAGCCGAACGCTGAAGCTTTCTTT.

The chain couples TRBV7-6 to TRBJ2-7; tentative D call: TRBD2 (5 bases). V lost 6 bases and J 0 bases, leaving 15 bases between the germline ends. The V gene's germline CDR1 is SGHVS and CDR2 FNYEAQ. This CDR3 is built from 15 residues. For the CDR3, the DNA is TGTGCCAGCAGTCCCCCAAGCGCGGGCTCCTACGAGCAGTACTTC. Protein product: CASSPPSAGSYEQYF.

The rearrangement links TRBV6-6 to TRBJ1-6; no clear D. This CDR3 has 17 residues. The V end lost 6 bases, the J end lost 0 bases, and 15 bases lay between the germline ends. In germline, CDR1 is MNHNY, CDR2 SVGAGI (reference sequence). The CDR3 DNA sequence: TGTGCCAGCAGACGAGGACTCGCGAGCTCCTATAATTCACCCCTCCACTTT. Translation gives CASRRGLASSYNSPLHF.

This chain links TRBV5-4 with TRBJ1-2, with D tentatively TRBD1 (6 bases). The germline V gene has CDR1 SGHNT and CDR2 YYREEE (reference sequence). CDR3 size: 12 residues. Trimming pared 4 bases from V and 8 bases from J, leaving 12 bases between. Written as DNA, the CDR3 is TGTGCCAGCAGCGTGATCAGGGGAGGCTACACCTTC. Amino acid sequence: CASSVIRGGYTF.

J is TRBJ1-2 and V is TRBV6-5, with D perhaps matching TRBD1 (6 bases). The V end lost 6 bases, the J end lost 7 bases, and 12 bases lay between the germline ends. This CDR3 spans 12 amino acids. Germline V gene sequence: CDR1 MNHEY, CDR2 SVGAGI. CDR3 amino acids: CASRKGEGGYTF. DNA of the CDR3: TGTGCCAGCAGGAAGGGGGAGGGTGGCTACACCTTC.

The gene calls are TRBV11-2 and TRBJ2-3, with TRBD1 identical over 9 bases. The CDR3 totals 15 residues. Germline values: CDR1 SGHAT, CDR2 FQNNGV. The junction had 2 bases not matched to a gene; V was cut back by 0 bases and J by 4 bases. CDR3 nucleotide sequence: TGTGCCAGCAGCTTAGAGACAGGGGGGGCAGATACGCAGTATTTT. This gives the protein CASSLETGGADTQYF.

The chain has TRBV6-5 and TRBJ2-7, with TRBD2 matching 8 bases. Germline-derived CDR1 and CDR2 are MNHEY and SVGAGI. Trimming cost V 7 bases and J 5 bases; bases outside gene matches: 10. The CDR3 sequence is 14 residues long. CDR3 DNA sequence: TGTGCCAGCACCCCGGGAGGGCGCAACCACGAGCAGTACTTC. Protein: CASTPGGRNHEQYF.

This clone was found once. The genes are TRBV7-2 and TRBJ2-7; D possibly corresponds to TRBD2 (6 bases). Germline values: CDR1 SGHTA, CDR2 FQGNSA. The CDR3 runs to 15 residues. Trimming pared 0 bases from V and 0 bases from J, leaving 9 bases between. The CDR3 spells CASSLAAGTSYEQYF. The CDR3 DNA follows: TGTGCCAGCAGCTTAGCGGCGGGGACCTCCTACGAGCAGTACTTC. Full variable domain (missing parts from reference TRBV7-2 and TRBJ2-7): GAGVSQSPSNKVTEKGKDVELRCDPISGHTALYWYRQSLGQGLEFLIYFQGNSAPDKSGLPSDRFSAERTGGSVSTLTIQRTQQEDSAVYLCASSLAAGTSYEQYFGPGTRLTVT.

J is TRBJ1-1 and V is TRBV29-1, with 10 bases fitting TRBD1. J gave up 6 bases and V 7 bases, and 8 bases lay outside the gene matches. The germline gives CDR1 SQVTM, CDR2 ANQGSEA. The CDR3 extends over 13 amino acids. Written as DNA, the CDR3 is TGCAGCGCGGGACAGGGGTTGACCCCTGAAGCTTTCTTT. This sequence encodes CSAGQGLTPEAFF. Full variable domain (remainder filled in from reference TRBV29-1 and TRBJ1-1): SAVISQKPSRDICQRGTSLTIQCQVDSQVTMMFWYRQQPGQSLTLIATANQGSEATYESGFVIDKFPISRPNLTFSTLTVSNMSPEDSSIYLCSAGQGLTPEAFFGQGTRLTVV.

With regard to this clone: This sample includes further DNA sequences coding for the same CDR3. The rearrangement uses TRBV28 and TRBJ2-7; TRBD2 matches 11 bases. The CDR3 has 15 residues. Losses at the gene ends were 6 bases for V and 1 base for J; bases not matched to a gene: 5. In germline, CDR1 is MDHEN, CDR2 SYDVKM. The CDR3 sequence is CASSRGTSGSYEQYF. CDR3 DNA: TGTGCCAGCAGCCGAGGGACTAGCGGATCCTACGAGCAGTACTTC. Together with reference TRBV28 and TRBJ2-7, the CDR3 gives the full variable domain: DVKVTQSSRYLVKRTGEKVFLECVQDMDHENMFWYRQDPGLGLRLIYFSYDVKMKEKGDIPEGYSVSREKKERFSLILESASTNQTSMYLCASSRGTSGSYEQYFGPGTRLTVT.

V gene TRBV5-4 combines with J gene TRBJ1-1; D possibly corresponds to TRBD1 (5 bases). V was clipped by 5 bases and J by 1 base, with 9 bases between them. Germline loops: CDR1 SGHNT, CDR2 YYREEE (reference sequence). The CDR3 runs 13 residues. In DNA, the CDR3 is TGTGCCAGCAGGGGGCATGAGAACACTGAAGCTTTCTTT. Translated: CASRGHENTEAFF.

This clone was counted a few times. V usage is TRBV11-2 and J usage is TRBJ2-3; D not certain. This CDR3 is 14 amino acids long. V dropped 5 bases and J dropped 1 base, with 10 bases sitting between them. CDR1 and CDR2 (germline): SGHAT, FQNNGV. CDR3 bases: TGTGCCAGCAGCCCTAGGAGAGGCACAGATACGCAGTATTTT. Amino acid sequence: CASSPRRGTDTQYF.

The chain uses TRBV7-2 and TRBJ2-1; tentative D call: TRBD2 (6 bases). CDR3 length: 14 residues. CDR1 is SGHTA and CDR2 is FQGNSA in the germline V gene. Trimming cost V 1 base and J 6 bases, with 10 bases left between them. Here the CDR3 reads CASSLGGGTNEQFF. CDR3 nucleotides: TGTGCCAGCAGCTTAGGTGGCGGGACCAATGAGCAGTTCTTC.